This TCR beta chain was observed in a study of T cell changes during pregnancy in multiple sclerosis. Sequencing used immunoSEQ multiplex PCR; TCRdb keeps in-frame clones, though not all of them. The sample carries tens of thousands of clones, 91% recorded once. The germline V gene has CDR1 SGHRS and CDR2 YFSETQ. The CDR3 is 15 amino acids. Trimming took 0 bases from V and 1 from J; bases not matched to a gene: 4. The receptor was isolated from a female donor with multiple sclerosis, enrolled in a pregnancy study. This chain joins TRBV5-1 and TRBJ2-7, with 7 bases matching TRBD2. The sample here was peripheral blood, taken in the first trimester of pregnancy. The CDR3 sequence: CASSLAVGRSYEQYF. Written as DNA, the CDR3 is TGCGCCAGCAGCTTGGCCGTCGGGAGGTCCTACGAGCAGTACTTC.